These 3 T cell receptor beta chains originate from one sample sequenced in a study of cytomegalovirus exposure and HLA in healthy donors. PCR employed 60 Vbeta and 13 Jbeta primers. Using immunoSEQ multiplex PCR, the repertoire was profiled, and TCRdb retains in-frame clones only, with some absent. The table lists 130,000 or so clones, about 75% of them singletons. The sequenced sample consisted of PBMCs. The receptors originated from a man in his forties or fifties in good health and CMV-seronegative.

The CDR3 bases are TGTGCCAGCTCACCAGCGGGGACTAACTATGGCTACACCTTC. As protein: CASSPAGTNYGYTF. The chain links TRBV18 to TRBJ1-2; D is unresolved. Germline CDR1 and CDR2: KGHSH and LQKENI. The V end was cut by 2 bases, the J end by 0 bases, with 7 bases between. This CDR3 region has 14 residues.

This chain joins TRBV5-4 and TRBJ1-2; the D is unclear. The V end lost 6 bases, the J end lost 0 bases, and 18 bases lay between the germline ends. The V gene's germline CDR1 is SGHNT and CDR2 YYREEE (reference sequence). The CDR3 spans 16 residues. CDR3 loop: CASTPAGQQANYGYTF. The CDR3 coding sequence is TGTGCCAGCACTCCCGCAGGCCAGCAAGCTAACTATGGCTACACCTTC.

This rearrangement joins TRBV28 to TRBJ1-4; possibly TRBD1 for D (5 bases). Looked up from germline, CDR1 is MDHEN and CDR2 is SYDVKM. The V gene lost 6 bases and the J gene lost 6 bases, with 17 bases spanning the gap. There are 15 residues in the CDR3. The chain's CDR3 is CASRSPGGTYEKLFF. CDR3 in DNA: TGTGCCAGCAGGTCACCGGGGGGTACTTATGAAAAACTGTTTTTT.